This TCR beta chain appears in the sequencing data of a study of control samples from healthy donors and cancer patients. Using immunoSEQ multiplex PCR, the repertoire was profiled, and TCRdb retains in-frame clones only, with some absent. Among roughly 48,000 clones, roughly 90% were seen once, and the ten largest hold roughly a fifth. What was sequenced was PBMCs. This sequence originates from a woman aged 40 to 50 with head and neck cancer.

This chain's CDR3 is CASDIPGGPRNGYTF. The CDR3 nucleotides are TGCGCCAGCGATATTCCGGGTGGCCCCAGGAATGGCTACACCTTC. The J gene is TRBJ1-2, the V gene TRBV4-1; no clear D. The germline CDR1 and CDR2 sequences are MGHRA and YSYEKL. The CDR3 sequence is 15 residues long. V was shortened by 8 bases and J by 6 bases, with 22 bases between the two germline ends.